The rows below give T cell receptor beta chains drawn from one sample of a study of blood T cell repertoires in COVID-19. Produced via immunoSEQ multiplex PCR; TCRdb's table is partial and in-frame only. The sample consists of about 80,000 clones, about 79% of them appearing once. Input material: peripheral blood. These TCRs come from a human donor in a cohort sampled during active COVID-19. CDR3s include the opening cysteine and the closing phenylalanine or tryptophan. D genes are given only for firm matches. Size tells how often a clone was seen (once, few, many) or the class of an expanded clone, and some rows leave it out.

j_call: TRBJ1-5; v_call: TRBV2; d_call: TRBD1; clone_size: NA; cdr3_nt: TGTGCCAGCAGTGAAGGGGGGACAGGGGTGGTTCAGCCCCAGCATTTT; cdr3_aa: CASSEGGTGVVQPQHF
j_call: TRBJ2-2; v_call: TRBV5-1; d_call: NA; clone_size: NA; cdr3_nt: TGCGCCAGCAGCTTGCCTTCCACCGGGGAGCTGTTTTTT; cdr3_aa: CASSLPSTGELFF
j_call: TRBJ2-1; v_call: TRBV2; d_call: NA; clone_size: NA; cdr3_nt: TGTGCCAGCAGTGCTGGGGGCCTGGGTGAGCAGTTCTTC; cdr3_aa: CASSAGGLGEQFF
j_call: TRBJ1-5; v_call: TRBV7-2; d_call: TRBD1; clone_size: NA; cdr3_nt: TGTGCCAGCAGTCCCGACAGGGGGCAAAATCAGCCCCAGCATTTT; cdr3_aa: CASSPDRGQNQPQHF
j_call: TRBJ1-2; v_call: TRBV6-5; d_call: NA; clone_size: many; cdr3_nt: TGTGCCAGCAGTCCCCTCATGGGGCCCTATGGCTACACCTTC; cdr3_aa: CASSPLMGPYGYTF
j_call: TRBJ1-6; v_call: TRBV14; d_call: TRBD1; clone_size: medium-sized; cdr3_nt: TGTGCCAGCAGCACGGGACAGGGTAATTCACCCCTCCACTTT; cdr3_aa: CASSTGQGNSPLHF
j_call: TRBJ1-2; v_call: TRBV5-5; d_call: NA; clone_size: NA; cdr3_nt: TGTGCCAGCAGCGCCAGGGGAATCTATGGCTACACCTTC; cdr3_aa: CASSARGIYGYTF
j_call: TRBJ2-6; v_call: TRBV6-5; d_call: NA; clone_size: NA; cdr3_nt: TGTGCCAGCAGTTACTCTCGGGGGGGGGCCAACGTCCTGACTTTC; cdr3_aa: CASSYSRGGANVLTF
j_call: TRBJ1-2; v_call: TRBV18; d_call: NA; clone_size: NA; cdr3_nt: TGTGCCAGCTCACCATTCGGAGGGGCCGGCGACTATGGCTACACCTTC; cdr3_aa: CASSPFGGAGDYGYTF
j_call: TRBJ1-3; v_call: TRBV15; d_call: TRBD1; clone_size: NA; cdr3_nt: TGTGCCACCAGCAGAGGACCGGGACAGGACTCTGGAAACACCATATATTTT; cdr3_aa: CATSRGPGQDSGNTIYF
j_call: TRBJ1-1; v_call: TRBV6-5; d_call: TRBD1; clone_size: NA; cdr3_nt: TGTGCCAGCAGCAGGGGGGCCACTGAAGCTTTCTTT; cdr3_aa: CASSRGATEAFF
j_call: TRBJ1-4; v_call: TRBV11-2; d_call: TRBD1; clone_size: few; cdr3_nt: TGTGCCAGCAGCTGGGGACAGGGTTACCCTACTAATGAAAAACTGTTTTTT; cdr3_aa: CASSWGQGYPTNEKLFF
j_call: TRBJ1-6; v_call: TRBV9; d_call: TRBD1; clone_size: medium-sized; cdr3_nt: TGTGCCAGCAGCGTAGGCCAAGGGGGCGCTTCACCCCTCCACTTT; cdr3_aa: CASSVGQGGASPLHF
j_call: TRBJ2-7; v_call: TRBV11-2; d_call: NA; clone_size: NA; cdr3_nt: TGTGCCAGCAGCTTGGACTTCGACAGGTCCTACGAGCAGTACTTC; cdr3_aa: CASSLDFDRSYEQYF
j_call: TRBJ2-6; v_call: TRBV5-4; d_call: NA; clone_size: NA; cdr3_nt: TGTGCCAGCAGCTTGGACGGGGGAGCTGGGGCCAACGTCCTGACTTTC; cdr3_aa: CASSLDGGAGANVLTF
j_call: TRBJ2-5; v_call: TRBV10-3; d_call: NA; clone_size: NA; cdr3_nt: TGTGCCATCGGAGGTCGGGACCAAGAGACCCAGTACTTC; cdr3_aa: CAIGGRDQETQYF
j_call: TRBJ2-5; v_call: TRBV5-1; d_call: TRBD2; clone_size: NA; cdr3_nt: TGCGCCAGCAGCCTGGGGTGGGGACTAGCGGAGGGGATAGAGACCCAGTACTTC; cdr3_aa: CASSLGWGLAEGIETQYF
j_call: TRBJ2-7; v_call: TRBV6-6; d_call: TRBD1; clone_size: NA; cdr3_nt: TGTGCCAGCAGAGCGGGACAGGGGGCAAGGTACGAGCAGTACTTC; cdr3_aa: CASRAGQGARYEQYF
j_call: TRBJ2-7; v_call: TRBV11-2; d_call: TRBD1; clone_size: NA; cdr3_nt: TGTGCCAGCAGCTCGACAGGGGTCGAGCAGTACTTC; cdr3_aa: CASSSTGVEQYF
j_call: TRBJ2-3; v_call: TRBV7-2; d_call: TRBD2; clone_size: NA; cdr3_nt: TGTGCCAGCAGCTTTCGGCGGGAGGGAGATACGCAGTATTTT; cdr3_aa: CASSFRREGDTQYF
j_call: TRBJ2-5; v_call: TRBV9; d_call: TRBD2; clone_size: many; cdr3_nt: TGTGCCAGCAGCGGCAGACTAGCGGGGGGGCCAGAGACCCAGTACTTC; cdr3_aa: CASSGRLAGGPETQYF
j_call: TRBJ1-2; v_call: TRBV27; d_call: NA; clone_size: few; cdr3_nt: TGTGCCAGCAGTTGGTCAGCCTCGTCGGAGGGCTACACCTTC; cdr3_aa: CASSWSASSEGYTF
j_call: TRBJ2-2; v_call: TRBV4-3; d_call: NA; clone_size: NA; cdr3_nt: TGCGCCAGCAGCCAAGAATCGGGACTGCCCGGGGAGCTGTTTTTT; cdr3_aa: CASSQESGLPGELFF
j_call: TRBJ2-1; v_call: TRBV5-4; d_call: NA; clone_size: NA; cdr3_nt: TGTGCCAGCAGCTTCCCTCATTTCAGCTCCTACAATGAGCAGTTCTTC; cdr3_aa: CASSFPHFSSYNEQFF
j_call: TRBJ2-1; v_call: TRBV7-8; d_call: TRBD2; clone_size: once; cdr3_nt: TGTGCCAGCAGCCATTTACTAGCGGACAATGAGCAGTTCTTC; cdr3_aa: CASSHLLADNEQFF
j_call: TRBJ1-1; v_call: TRBV6-5; d_call: TRBD1; clone_size: NA; cdr3_nt: TGTGCCAGCAGTTACTCGTATCAGGGGGAGAACACTGAAGCTTTCTTT; cdr3_aa: CASSYSYQGENTEAFF